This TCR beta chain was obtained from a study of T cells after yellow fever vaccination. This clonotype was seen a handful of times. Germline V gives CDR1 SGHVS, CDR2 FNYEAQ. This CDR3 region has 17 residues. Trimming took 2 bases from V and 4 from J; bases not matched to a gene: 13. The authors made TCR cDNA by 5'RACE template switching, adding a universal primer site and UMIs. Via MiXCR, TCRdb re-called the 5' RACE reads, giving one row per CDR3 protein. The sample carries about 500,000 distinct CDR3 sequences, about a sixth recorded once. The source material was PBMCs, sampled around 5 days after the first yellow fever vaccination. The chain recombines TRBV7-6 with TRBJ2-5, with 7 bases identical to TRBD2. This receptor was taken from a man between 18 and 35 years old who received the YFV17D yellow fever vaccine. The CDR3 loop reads CASSLFGSGGPGETQYF. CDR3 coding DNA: TGTGCCAGCAGCTTATTCGGATCGGGGGGACCGGGAGAGACCCAGTACTTC.